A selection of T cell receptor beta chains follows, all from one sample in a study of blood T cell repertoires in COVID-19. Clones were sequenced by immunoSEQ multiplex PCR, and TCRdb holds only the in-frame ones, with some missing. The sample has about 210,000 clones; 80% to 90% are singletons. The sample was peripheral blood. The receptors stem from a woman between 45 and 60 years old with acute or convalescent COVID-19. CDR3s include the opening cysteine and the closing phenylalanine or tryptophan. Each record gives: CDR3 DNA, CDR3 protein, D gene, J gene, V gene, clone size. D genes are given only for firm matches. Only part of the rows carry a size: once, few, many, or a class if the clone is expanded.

CDR3nt: TGTGCCAGCAGCTTGACTCCGGACAGGTTTAACTATGGCTACACCTTC
CDR3aa: CASSLTPDRFNYGYTF
d_gene: TRBD1
j_gene: TRBJ1-2
v_gene: TRBV5-8
abundance: NA

CDR3nt: TGTGCCAGCAGTTCCAGGGTTAGCAATCAGCCCCAGCATTTT
CDR3aa: CASSSRVSNQPQHF
d_gene: NA
j_gene: TRBJ1-5
v_gene: TRBV27
abundance: few

CDR3nt: TGTGCCAGCAGCTTTAGACTAGAACGGGGCGATGAGCAGTTCTTC
CDR3aa: CASSFRLERGDEQFF
d_gene: NA
j_gene: TRBJ2-1
v_gene: TRBV9
abundance: NA

CDR3nt: TGTGCCAGCAGCTTGGCGTCGGGGTCCTACGAGCAGTACTTC
CDR3aa: CASSLASGSYEQYF
d_gene: NA
j_gene: TRBJ2-7
v_gene: TRBV5-4
abundance: NA

CDR3nt: TGCGCCAGCAGCGACGACAGGGGAGATACGCAGTATTTT
CDR3aa: CASSDDRGDTQYF
d_gene: TRBD1
j_gene: TRBJ2-3
v_gene: TRBV5-1
abundance: NA

CDR3nt: TGCGCCAGCCTCCGGGGACAGTCGAACACTGAAGCTTTCTTT
CDR3aa: CASLRGQSNTEAFF
d_gene: TRBD1
j_gene: TRBJ1-1
v_gene: TRBV10-2
abundance: once

CDR3nt: TGTGCCTGTCCGGACAGTACAGGGCCCACGGGGACCTTC
CDR3aa: CACPDSTGPTGTF
d_gene: NA
j_gene: TRBJ1-2
v_gene: TRBV30
abundance: NA

CDR3nt: TGCAGTGCTAGTGGGACTAGAAGCACCGGGGAGCTGTTTTTT
CDR3aa: CSASGTRSTGELFF
d_gene: TRBD2
j_gene: TRBJ2-2
v_gene: TRBV20-1
abundance: NA

CDR3nt: TGTGCCAGCTCCCCGCAGGCAGTCCAAGAGACCCAGTACTTC
CDR3aa: CASSPQAVQETQYF
d_gene: NA
j_gene: TRBJ2-5
v_gene: TRBV18
abundance: NA

CDR3nt: TGTGCCAGCAGTTTTACAGGGCCGGTCTCGACCCAGCATTTT
CDR3aa: CASSFTGPVSTQHF
d_gene: NA
j_gene: TRBJ1-5
v_gene: TRBV28
abundance: NA

CDR3nt: TGCGCCAGCAGTGAGAAACTAGCGCCTCAAGAGACCCAGTACTTC
CDR3aa: CASSEKLAPQETQYF
d_gene: TRBD2
j_gene: TRBJ2-5
v_gene: TRBV10-1
abundance: NA

CDR3nt: TGTGCCAGTACCGGGGGTGCTGGAAACACCATATATTTT
CDR3aa: CASTGGAGNTIYF
d_gene: NA
j_gene: TRBJ1-3
v_gene: TRBV19
abundance: NA

CDR3nt: TGCAGCGTTGAAGTAAAGCGGTCTGAGCAGTTCTTC
CDR3aa: CSVEVKRSEQFF
d_gene: NA
j_gene: TRBJ2-1
v_gene: TRBV29-1
abundance: NA

CDR3nt: TGTGCCAGCAGTTTAAGGGGGAACACTGAAGCTTTCTTT
CDR3aa: CASSLRGNTEAFF
d_gene: NA
j_gene: TRBJ1-1
v_gene: TRBV28
abundance: few

CDR3nt: TGTGCCAGCAGCCCGGACAGTGAAGCCTATGGCTACACCTTC
CDR3aa: CASSPDSEAYGYTF
d_gene: NA
j_gene: TRBJ1-2
v_gene: TRBV5-4
abundance: NA

CDR3nt: TGTGCCAGTAGTATAGGTAACCTAGCGGGAGTCTACAATGAGCAGTTCTTC
CDR3aa: CASSIGNLAGVYNEQFF
d_gene: TRBD2
j_gene: TRBJ2-1
v_gene: TRBV19
abundance: NA

CDR3nt: TGTGCCAGCAGTGGATCGACAGGGAAGAACACCGGGGAGCTGTTTTTT
CDR3aa: CASSGSTGKNTGELFF
d_gene: TRBD1
j_gene: TRBJ2-2
v_gene: TRBV6-1
abundance: NA

CDR3nt: TGTGCTAGCAGCTTAGGTCCGTACAATGAGCAGTTCTTC
CDR3aa: CASSLGPYNEQFF
d_gene: NA
j_gene: TRBJ2-1
v_gene: TRBV7-7
abundance: NA

CDR3nt: TGCGCCAGCAGCTTGGGATTCCAGGAAAAACTGTTTTTT
CDR3aa: CASSLGFQEKLFF
d_gene: NA
j_gene: TRBJ1-4
v_gene: TRBV5-1
abundance: NA

CDR3nt: TGTGCCAGCGTACCGCTTAGCGGCACTTTCCTCTCTGAGCAGTTCTTC
CDR3aa: CASVPLSGTFLSEQFF
d_gene: NA
j_gene: TRBJ2-1
v_gene: TRBV7-2
abundance: NA

CDR3nt: TGTGCCAGCTCACCACGCGAAATAGAGGGCATGGGGCAGTTCTTC
CDR3aa: CASSPREIEGMGQFF
d_gene: NA
j_gene: TRBJ2-1
v_gene: TRBV18
abundance: NA